This entry lists 8 T cell receptor beta chains sequenced from one sample in a study of shared clonotypes between healthy human individuals. Clones were read by immunoSEQ multiplex PCR, and TCRdb kept only the in-frame ones, dropping some. This repertoire shows almost 750,000 clones, 55% to 75% found once; its top ten account for more than 1.5%. The source material was memory CD4+ T cells sorted from blood. Subset in this sample: CD45RA-negative fraction. The receptors shown here come from a woman aged 25 to 39 in good health.

This clone was observed a few times. The CDR3 DNA reads TGTGCCAGCAGCAGAATGGGACAGGGGGTCGTCGAGCAGTACTTC. Encoded protein: CASSRMGQGVVEQYF. V gene TRBV7-8 combines with J gene TRBJ2-7, with TRBD1 matching 11 bases. After removal of 5 bases from V and 6 bases from J, the junction contained 9 bases not matched to a gene. CDR1 is SGHVS, CDR2 FQNEAQ, per germline. CDR3 length equals 15 residues.

To note about this clone: In the same sample, other DNA sequences code for this CDR3. The genes are TRBV7-2 and TRBJ2-3, with D possibly matching TRBD2 (6 bases). V lost 1 base and J lost 3, with 8 bases in between. The length of the CDR3 is 14 residues. Looked up from germline, CDR1 is SGHTA and CDR2 is FQGNSA. The CDR3 sequence is CASSLGLATDTQYF. CDR3 nucleotide sequence: TGTGCCAGCAGCTTAGGGCTAGCGACAGATACGCAGTATTTT.

The genes are TRBV10-1 and TRBJ2-3, with 9 bases that match TRBD1. Germline loops: CDR1 WNHNN, CDR2 SYGVQD (reference sequence). The CDR3 consists of 15 residues. The J segment lost 6 bases and the V segment lost 3 bases, leaving 7 bases of the junction unmatched. The CDR3 DNA is TGCGCCAGCAGTGACGGGACAGGGTTCTTCGATACGCAGTATTTT. It is translated as CASSDGTGFFDTQYF.

The table lists this clone with a few counts. The rearrangement joins TRBV6-1 to TRBJ2-7; D ambiguous. Per germline, CDR1 MNHNS and CDR2 SASEGT. CDR3 length: 13 residues. Trimming took off 7 bases at V and 4 bases at J, with 14 bases between the two ends. This CDR3 is CASTRASEYEQYF. The CDR3 DNA is TGTGCCAGCACCAGAGCGTCCGAATACGAGCAGTACTTC.

A few counts support this clone. The chain uses TRBV7-9 and TRBJ1-1; D is unclear. The CDR3 consists of 13 residues. CDR1 SEHNR and CDR2 FQNEAQ come from the germline V gene (reference sequence). V was trimmed by 5 bases and J by 2 bases, leaving 9 bases between them. DNA of the CDR3: TGTGCCAGCAGCAAACTCCATAACACTGAAGCTTTCTTT. The encoded protein is CASSKLHNTEAFF.

This clone was counted only a few times. This sequence joins TRBV6-4 and TRBJ2-7; 8 bases are shared with TRBD1. Germline-derived CDR1 and CDR2 are MRHNA and SNTAGT. The ends lost 6 bases at V and 5 bases at J; junction bases unmatched: 9. CDR3 size: 14 residues. CDR3 residues: CASSPTGEGDEQYF. Here the CDR3 DNA reads TGTGCCAGCAGCCCGACAGGGGAAGGTGACGAGCAGTACTTC.

This chain joins TRBV4-1 and TRBJ2-3, with 13 bases matching TRBD2. Germline-derived CDR1 and CDR2 are MGHRA and YSYEKL. The CDR3 totals 18 residues. J was trimmed by 5 bases and V by 1 base; bases with no gene match: 9. The CDR3 region is CASSQGRRTSGRGDTQYF. In DNA, the CDR3 is TGCGCCAGCAGCCAAGGTCGCCGGACTAGCGGGAGAGGAGATACGCAGTATTTT.

The chain links TRBV5-1 to TRBJ2-6; D not certain. V was cut by 4 bases and J by 2 bases, with 10 bases left in between. The germline gives CDR1 SGHRS, CDR2 YFSETQ. This CDR3 region has 15 residues. The chain's CDR3 is CASSPMGTGANVLTF. Here the CDR3 DNA reads TGCGCCAGCAGCCCCATGGGGACTGGGGCCAACGTCCTGACTTTC.